The T cell receptor (beta chain) described here comes from a study of yellow fever vaccine responses in identical twins. TCRdb analysed the RT-PCR reads with MiXCR anew, one entry per CDR3 protein. The data hold about 10,000 distinct CDR3 sequences, with 75% to 90% observed a single time. Regarding this clonotype: Its antigen is currently unknown.

Findings and limits, study-wide: The authors reported partly convergent, partly personalized vaccine responses in identical twins.

The TCR sequence derives from a woman younger than 30 who received the yellow fever vaccine. The sample consisted of T cells from blood (PBMCs), unsorted or a sorted subset (not recorded which), taken before or after yellow fever vaccination (not recorded which).

CDR3 nucleotides: TGTGCCAGCTCACGGCAGGGCGGTAATTCACCCCTCCACTTT. It encodes CASSRQGGNSPLHF. V gene TRBV18 combines with J gene TRBJ1-6; D is perhaps TRBD1 (5 bases). The germline gives CDR1 KGHSH, CDR2 LQKENI. Trimming removed 4 bases at V and 6 bases at J, with 10 bases between. This CDR3 is 14 amino acids long.